The sequence of this T cell receptor beta chain was determined in a study of blood T cell repertoires in COVID-19. Study in general: PBMCs, B-cell-depleted T cells, or T cells were the source of the cDNA or gDNA that made up the material.

Clones were read by immunoSEQ multiplex PCR, and TCRdb kept only the in-frame ones, dropping some. This sample yields under 35,000 clones, of which roughly nine tenths are seen a single time; approximately 13% belongs to the top ten. The V gene's germline CDR1 is KGHSH and CDR2 LQKENI. With 4 bases removed from V and 7 bases from J, the gap between germline ends came to 17 bases. The CDR3 runs to 14 residues. This clonotype was obtained from a man in his 70s with active COVID-19. The sequenced material came from peripheral blood. The chain recombines TRBV18 with TRBJ2-7; a possible D gene is TRBD1 (6 bases). The CDR3 nucleotides read TGTGCCAGCTCACTCGGACCAGGGGAGAGGGAGCAGTACTTC. Residues: CASSLGPGEREQYF.